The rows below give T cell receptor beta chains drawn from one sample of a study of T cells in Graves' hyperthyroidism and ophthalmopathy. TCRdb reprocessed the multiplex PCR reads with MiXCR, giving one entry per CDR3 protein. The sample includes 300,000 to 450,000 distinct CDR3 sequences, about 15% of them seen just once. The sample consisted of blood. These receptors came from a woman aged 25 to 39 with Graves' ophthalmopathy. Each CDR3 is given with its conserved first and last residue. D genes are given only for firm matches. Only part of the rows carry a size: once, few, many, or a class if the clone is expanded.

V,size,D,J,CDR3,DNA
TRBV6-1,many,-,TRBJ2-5,CASSLRGAGETQYF,TGTGCCAGCAGTTTGAGGGGGGCAGGGGAGACCCAGTACTTC
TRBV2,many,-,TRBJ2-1,CASRLTGEEVYNEQFF,TGTGCCAGCAGGTTAACAGGGGAGGAAGTCTACAATGAGCAGTTCTTC
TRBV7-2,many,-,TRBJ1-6,CASSPGLRGSYNSPLHF,TGTGCCAGCAGCCCCGGCTTGAGGGGCTCCTATAATTCACCCCTCCACTTT
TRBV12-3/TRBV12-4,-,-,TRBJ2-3,CASSLFLGGTTDTQYF,TGTGCCAGCAGTTTATTTTTGGGCGGGACCACAGATACGCAGTATTTT
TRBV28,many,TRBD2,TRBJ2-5,CASSLGRRGGKKTQYF,TGTGCCAGCAGTTTAGGACGACGGGGAGGGAAAAAGACCCAGTACTTC
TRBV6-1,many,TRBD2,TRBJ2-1,CASSFSGGENEQFF,TGTGCCAGCAGTTTTAGCGGGGGGGAAAATGAGCAGTTCTTC
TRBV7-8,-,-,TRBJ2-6,CASSPHRSGANVLTF,TGTGCCAGCAGCCCACACCGCTCTGGGGCCAACGTCCTGACTTTC
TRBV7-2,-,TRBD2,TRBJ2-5,CASSLSIARVAGETQYF,TGTGCCAGCAGCTTATCTATCGCGAGGGTAGCGGGGGAGACCCAGTACTTC
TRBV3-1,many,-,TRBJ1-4,CASSQEFYEKLFF,TGTGCCAGCAGCCAAGAATTCTATGAAAAACTGTTTTTT
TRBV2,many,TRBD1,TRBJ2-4,CASVRGNIQYF,TGTGCCAGCGTCAGGGGGAACATTCAGTACTTC
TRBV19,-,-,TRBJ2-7,CASSISGTSSYEQYF,TGTGCCAGTAGTATCTCCGGGACAAGCTCCTACGAGCAGTACTTC
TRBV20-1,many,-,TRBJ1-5,CSVVRGSYNQPQHF,TGCAGTGTAGTGCGAGGGTCTTACAATCAGCCCCAGCATTTT
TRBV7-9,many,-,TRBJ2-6,CASSSTGRTSQAGANVLTF,TGTGCCAGCAGCTCCACGGGAAGGACGTCCCAGGCTGGGGCCAACGTCCTGACTTTC
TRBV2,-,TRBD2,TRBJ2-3,CASHRGGGGGNTDTQYF,TGTGCCAGCCATAGGGGTGGGGGCGGGGGGAACACAGATACGCAGTATTTT
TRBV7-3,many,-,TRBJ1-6,CASSLSRDSPLHF,TGTGCCAGCAGCTTAAGCAGGGATTCACCCCTCCACTTT
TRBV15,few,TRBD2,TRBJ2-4,CATSREMTRGDIQYF,TGTGCCACCAGCAGAGAGATGACCCGGGGGGACATTCAGTACTTC
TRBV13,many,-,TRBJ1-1,CASSLVGWTENTEAFF,TGTGCCAGCAGCTTAGTAGGTTGGACAGAGAACACTGAAGCTTTCTTT
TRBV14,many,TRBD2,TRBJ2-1,CASSHPGPGGDNEQFF,TGTGCCAGCAGCCACCCGGGCCCCGGGGGGGACAATGAGCAGTTCTTC
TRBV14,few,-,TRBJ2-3,CASSQDWGRPTDTQYF,TGTGCCAGCAGCCAAGACTGGGGACGGCCCACAGATACGCAGTATTTT
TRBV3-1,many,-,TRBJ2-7,CASSPNDYEQYF,TGTGCCAGCAGCCCGAACGATTACGAGCAGTACTTC
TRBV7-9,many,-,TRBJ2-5,CASSSSGGTQYF,TGTGCCAGCAGCTCCTCCGGGGGGACCCAGTACTTC
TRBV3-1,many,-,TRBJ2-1,CASSHDWGANPNEQFF,TGTGCCAGCAGCCATGATTGGGGGGCCAATCCCAATGAGCAGTTCTTC
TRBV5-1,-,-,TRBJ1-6,CASSTTANYNSPLHF,TGCGCCAGCAGCACGACAGCAAACTACAATTCACCCCTCCACTTT
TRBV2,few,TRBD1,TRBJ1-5,CASSHNRLTGTGSNQPQHF,TGTGCCAGCAGCCACAACCGCCTAACCGGGACAGGTTCTAATCAGCCCCAGCATTTT
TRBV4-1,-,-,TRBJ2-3,CASSQSDFTDTQYF,TGCGCCAGCAGCCAAAGTGATTTTACAGATACGCAGTATTTT
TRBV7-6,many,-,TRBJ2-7,CASSRTVSYEQYF,TGTGCCAGCTCTCGGACAGTCTCCTACGAGCAGTACTTC
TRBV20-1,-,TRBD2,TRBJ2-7,CSATPGTTLDEQYF,TGCAGTGCTACCCCCGGGACTACTTTAGACGAGCAGTACTTC
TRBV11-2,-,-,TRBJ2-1,CASSLLTAYNEQFF,TGTGCCAGCAGCTTATTAACAGCATACAATGAGCAGTTCTTC
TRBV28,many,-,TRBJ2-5,CASSPPWGGAQETQYF,TGTGCCAGCAGTCCTCCGTGGGGGGGGGCTCAAGAGACCCAGTACTTC
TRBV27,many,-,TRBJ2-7,CASTPSYEQYF,TGTGCCAGCACCCCCTCCTACGAGCAGTACTTC
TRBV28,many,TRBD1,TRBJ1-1,CASLRGGSITEAFF,TGTGCCAGCCTCAGGGGGGGATCTATCACTGAAGCTTTCTTT
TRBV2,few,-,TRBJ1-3,CASSVGGAGNTIYF,TGTGCCAGCAGTGTTGGAGGGGCTGGAAACACCATATATTTT
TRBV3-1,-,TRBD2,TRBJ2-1,CASSPGLAAGANEQFF,TGTGCCAGCAGCCCCGGACTAGCGGCGGGGGCTAATGAGCAGTTCTTC
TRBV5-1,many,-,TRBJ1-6,CASSSATGISSPLHF,TGCGCCAGCAGCTCGGCGACAGGCATTAGTTCACCCCTCCACTTT
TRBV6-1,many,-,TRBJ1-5,CASSNLPFGSSNQPQHF,TGTGCCAGCAGTAACCTTCCGTTCGGGTCGAGCAATCAGCCCCAGCATTTT
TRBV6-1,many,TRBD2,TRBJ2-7,CASTSERGGEQYF,TGTGCCAGTACTAGCGAACGGGGGGGCGAGCAGTACTTC
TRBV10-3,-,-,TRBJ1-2,CAISESIGGAPNYGYTF,TGTGCCATCAGTGAGTCTATCGGGGGAGCTCCTAACTATGGCTACACCTTC
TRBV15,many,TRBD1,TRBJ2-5,CATHLGRGSLETQYF,TGTGCCACCCACCTCGGCAGGGGGTCTCTGGAGACCCAGTACTTC
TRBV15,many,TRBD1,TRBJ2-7,CATSKGQAYEQYF,TGTGCCACCAGCAAGGGACAGGCCTACGAGCAGTACTTC
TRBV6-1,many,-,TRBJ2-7,CASRADITYEQYF,TGTGCCAGCAGGGCTGACATCACCTACGAGCAGTACTTC
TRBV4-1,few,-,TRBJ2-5,CASSLRRLRETQYF,TGCGCCAGCAGCCTCCGACGACTGAGGGAGACCCAGTACTTC
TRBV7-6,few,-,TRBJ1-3,CASSIGGNSGNTIYF,TGTGCCAGCAGCATCGGTGGGAACTCTGGAAACACCATATATTTT
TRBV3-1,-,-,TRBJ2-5,CASSHWTTIGAETQYF,TGTGCCAGCAGCCACTGGACTACGATCGGGGCTGAGACCCAGTACTTC
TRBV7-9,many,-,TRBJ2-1,CASSLIGASNYNEQFF,TGTGCCAGCAGCTTAATCGGTGCTAGCAACTACAATGAGCAGTTCTTC
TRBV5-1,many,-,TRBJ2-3,CASSWGLQEDTQYF,TGCGCCAGCAGCTGGGGACTGCAGGAGGATACGCAGTATTTT
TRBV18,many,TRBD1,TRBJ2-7,CASSPGGTGRLGQYF,TGTGCCAGCTCACCAGGAGGGACAGGGCGTCTAGGGCAGTACTTC
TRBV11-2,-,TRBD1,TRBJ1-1,CASSERPGGTEAFF,TGTGCCAGCAGTGAAAGGCCAGGGGGCACTGAAGCTTTCTTT
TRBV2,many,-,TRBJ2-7,CASSEIGVDYEQYF,TGTGCCAGCAGTGAAATAGGGGTGGACTACGAGCAGTACTTC
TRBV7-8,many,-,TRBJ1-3,CASSLTQSSGNTIYF,TGTGCCAGCAGCCTGACCCAGAGCTCTGGAAACACCATATATTTT
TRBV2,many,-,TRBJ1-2,CASRQEPYGYTF,TGTGCCAGCAGACAGGAGCCCTATGGCTACACCTTC
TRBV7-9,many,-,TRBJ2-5,CASSLPSLGGLETQYF,TGTGCCAGCAGCCTACCGTCCCTAGGAGGGTTAGAGACCCAGTACTTC
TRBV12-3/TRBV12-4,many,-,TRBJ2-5,CASSPWTSKETQYF,TGTGCCAGCAGTCCGTGGACTTCTAAAGAGACCCAGTACTTC
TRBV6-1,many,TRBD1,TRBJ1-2,CASSPGTDNGYTF,TGTGCCAGCAGTCCCGGGACAGATAATGGCTACACCTTC
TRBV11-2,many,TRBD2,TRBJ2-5,CASSSTGGGASQETQYF,TGTGCCAGCAGCTCTACCGGCGGGGGGGCCTCCCAAGAGACCCAGTACTTC